These 17 T cell receptor beta chains originate from one sample sequenced in a study of T cell repertoires in cytomegalovirus infection. TCRdb independently ran MiXCR on the reads; one entry per CDR3 protein. This table holds around 440,000 distinct CDR3 sequences, 11% found once. Sequencing used PBMCs. The receptor set was obtained from a human donor in good health (CMV status not recorded). Some clones in this sample may be carry-over from other donors' samples.

This clonotype has more than one count but fewer than ten. Here the CDR3 DNA reads TGCAGTGCTAAGGGACAGATGAACACTGAAGCTTTCTTT. Its translation: CSAKGQMNTEAFF. The V call is TRBV20-1, the J call TRBJ1-1; 7 nucleotides line up with TRBD1. CDR1 DFQATT and CDR2 SNEGSKA come from the germline V gene (reference sequence). The V segment lost 4 bases and the J segment 0 bases; nucleotides outside the gene matches: 2. CDR3 length: 13 amino acids.

Comment on this clonotype: A much larger clone lies one base from this, so it may be a read error. This chain joins TRBV27 and TRBJ1-2; D remains unclear. Germline CDR1 is MNHEY and CDR2 is SMNVEV (reference sequence). The CDR3 sequence is 13 residues long. CDR3 sequence: CASSFGRRYGYSF. In DNA, the CDR3 is TGTGCCAGCAGTTTCGGACGGCGCTATGGCTACTCCTTC.

About this clonotype: A clone one base away is much larger, so this may be a read error. The V and J genes are TRBV28 and TRBJ2-7; 10 bases match TRBD2. The germline CDR1 and CDR2 sequences are MDHEN and SYDVKM. The CDR3 runs 15 residues. CDR3 nucleotide sequence: TGTTCCAGCAGCTCCCCGGGACTAGCGATCCTCGAGCAGTACTTC. Translated: CSSSSPGLAILEQYF.

This clonotype appeared many times. One end of the junction fails to match germline, which may point to a read error. The chain recombines TRBV7-7 with TRBJ2-3; D is possibly TRBD2 (7 bases). The germline CDR1 and CDR2 sequences are SSHAT and FNYEAQ (reference sequence). The CDR3 sequence is 15 residues long. CDR3 protein: CASSRAGASGDTQYF. In nucleotides, the CDR3 is TGTGCTAGCAGTCGGGCGGGGGCCAGTGGAGATACGCAGTATTTT.

This clonotype was observed many times. The CDR3 nucleotides read TGTGCCAGCGGCCGTGGTACTAGCGGCCGATTTTCCTACGAGCAGTACTTC. It is translated as CASGRGTSGRFSYEQYF. The rearrangement joins TRBV4-2 to TRBJ2-7; 8 bases line up with TRBD2. The V gene end was trimmed by 8 bases and the J gene end by 1 base; junction bases not matched to a gene: 16. Germline V gives CDR1 LGHNA, CDR2 YNFKEQ. The CDR3 has 17 residues.

This clonotype showed up many times. The J gene is TRBJ2-1, the V gene TRBV7-7, with D possibly called TRBD1 or TRBD2 (5 bases each). Trimming removed 2 bases at V and 6 bases at J, with 14 bases between. CDR3 length: 15 amino acids. Germline V CDR1 and CDR2: SSHAT, FNYEAQ (reference sequence). The CDR3 DNA sequence: TGTGCCAGCAGCTTAAGCCCCAGGGAGACCAATGAGCAGTTCTTC. As protein: CASSLSPRETNEQFF. Variable domain in full (rest from reference TRBV7-7 and TRBJ2-1): GAGVSQSPRYKVTKRGQDVTLRCDPISSHATLYWYQQALGQGPEFLTYFNYEAQPDKSGLPSDRFSAERPEGSISTLTIQRTEQRDSAMYRCASSLSPRETNEQFFGPGTRLTVL.

This clonotype was counted ten times or more. V gene TRBV7-9 combines with J gene TRBJ1-1, with TRBD1 as a possible D gene (6 bases). Germline CDR1 is SEHNR and CDR2 is FQNEAQ (reference sequence). V lost 2 bases and J lost 0, with 16 bases in between. This CDR3 comprises 17 residues. CDR3 protein: CASSLPRFRGLNTEAFF. CDR3 DNA sequence: TGTGCCAGCAGCTTACCCCGTTTCAGGGGCTTGAACACTGAAGCTTTCTTT.

In this sample, this clonotype turned up many times. This chain connects TRBV7-2 to TRBJ1-4; D call uncertain. The CDR3 contains 17 residues. V shed 3 bases and J shed 7 bases, with 21 bases lying between them. Germline assignment: CDR1 SGHTA and CDR2 FQGNSA. The DNA for the CDR3 is TGTGCCAGCAGCTTTGCGGTCATAGCACCTCGACTTGAAAAACTGTTTTTT. This translates into CASSFAVIAPRLEKLFF. Supplemented by reference TRBV7-2 and TRBJ1-4, the full variable domain reads GAGVSQSPSNKVTEKGKDVELRCDPISGHTALYWYRQSLGQGLEFLIYFQGNSAPDKSGLPSDRFSAERTGGSVSTLTIQRTQQEDSAVYLCASSFAVIAPRLEKLFFGSGTQLSVL.

This clonotype has at least ten counts. The J gene is TRBJ2-3, the V gene TRBV11-1; D could derive from TRBD1 or TRBD2 (5 bases each). CDR1 is SGHAT and CDR2 is FQDESV in the germline V gene (reference sequence). CDR3 size: 13 residues. V lost 5 bases and J lost 5, with 11 bases in between. The CDR3 loop reads CASSVRDGDTQYF. In DNA form, the CDR3 reads TGTGCCAGCAGCGTCCGGGACGGAGATACGCAGTATTTT.

This clonotype appeared many times. J is TRBJ2-1 and V is TRBV24-1; no clear D gene. The germline V and J ends were trimmed by 4 bases and 4 bases, with 13 bases remaining between them. This CDR3 is built from 15 residues. From germline, CDR1 is KGHDR and CDR2 SFDVKD. The CDR3 DNA follows: TGTGCCACCAGTGACACCGGGCGGCGGTACAATGAGCAGTTCTTC. Its protein product is CATSDTGRRYNEQFF.

The table lists this clonotype with many counts. V is TRBV2 and J is TRBJ1-1; no clear D gene. Trimming took off 3 bases at V and 5 bases at J, with 4 bases between the two ends. Germline-derived CDR1 and CDR2 are SNHLY and FYNNEI. This CDR3 comprises 11 residues. In nucleotides, the CDR3 is TGTGCCAGCAGTGAGTCTACTGAAGCTTTCTTT. Its translation: CASSESTEAFF.

This clonotype appeared many times. V is TRBV29-1 and J is TRBJ2-7; tentative D call: TRBD1 (6 bases). Per the germline V gene, CDR1 is SQVTM and CDR2 is ANQGSEA. This CDR3 has 14 amino acids. Trimming removed 2 bases from V and 0 bases from J, with 11 bases in between. The CDR3, as DNA: TGCAGCGTTGAAAGAACAGGGAGCTCCTACGAGCAGTACTTC. This gives the protein CSVERTGSSYEQYF.

This clonotype was counted at least ten times. The chain uses TRBV20-1 and TRBJ2-7, with TRBD1 matching over 10 bases. After removal of 5 bases from V and 2 bases from J, the junction contained 6 bases not matched to a gene. Germline V CDR1 and CDR2: DFQATT, SNEGSKA (reference sequence). CDR3 length: 14 residues. Written as DNA, the CDR3 is TGCAGTGCTCTGACAGGGGGCAGTACCTACGAGCAGTACTTC. Translated, it gives CSALTGGSTYEQYF.

This clonotype was counted ten times or more. This chain uses TRBV18 with TRBJ2-7; D possibly corresponds to TRBD1 (5 bases). The V gene lost 0 bases and the J gene lost 4 bases, with 13 bases spanning the gap. CDR1 is KGHSH, CDR2 LQKENI, per germline. The CDR3 runs 15 residues. The CDR3 coding sequence is TGTGCCAGCTCACCACCGGGGCAGGGAAGGTACGAGCAGTACTTC. It specifies CASSPPGQGRYEQYF.

The J gene is TRBJ2-1, the V gene TRBV20-1; tentative D call: TRBD2 (5 bases). The CDR3 has 11 residues. Looked up from germline, CDR1 is DFQATT and CDR2 is SNEGSKA (reference sequence). Deletions cut 1 base from V and 8 bases from J, with 6 bases between. The CDR3 DNA follows: TGCAGTGCTAGAGGAGGGTATGAGCAGTTCTTC. Amino acid sequence: CSARGGYEQFF.

There are many counts of this clonotype. The chain links TRBV6-1 to TRBJ1-6; TRBD1 is a possible D gene (5 bases). Germline V CDR1 and CDR2: MNHNS, SASEGT. The CDR3 sequence is 15 residues long. V lost 7 bases and J 8 bases, leaving 18 bases between the germline ends. CDR3 region: CASTRRETVDSPLHF. In DNA form, the CDR3 reads TGTGCCAGCACCAGGAGGGAGACAGTGGATTCACCCCTCCACTTT.

This clonotype has at least ten counts. This sequence joins TRBV7-6 and TRBJ2-7; a weak D match, TRBD2 (5 bases). Germline V CDR1 and CDR2: SGHVS, FNYEAQ. The CDR3 loop spans 14 amino acids. Trimming pared 4 bases from V and 4 bases from J, leaving 14 bases between. The CDR3 protein is CASSSAPGGYEQYF. The CDR3 nucleotides are TGTGCCAGCAGCTCGGCTCCCGGAGGTTACGAGCAGTACTTC.